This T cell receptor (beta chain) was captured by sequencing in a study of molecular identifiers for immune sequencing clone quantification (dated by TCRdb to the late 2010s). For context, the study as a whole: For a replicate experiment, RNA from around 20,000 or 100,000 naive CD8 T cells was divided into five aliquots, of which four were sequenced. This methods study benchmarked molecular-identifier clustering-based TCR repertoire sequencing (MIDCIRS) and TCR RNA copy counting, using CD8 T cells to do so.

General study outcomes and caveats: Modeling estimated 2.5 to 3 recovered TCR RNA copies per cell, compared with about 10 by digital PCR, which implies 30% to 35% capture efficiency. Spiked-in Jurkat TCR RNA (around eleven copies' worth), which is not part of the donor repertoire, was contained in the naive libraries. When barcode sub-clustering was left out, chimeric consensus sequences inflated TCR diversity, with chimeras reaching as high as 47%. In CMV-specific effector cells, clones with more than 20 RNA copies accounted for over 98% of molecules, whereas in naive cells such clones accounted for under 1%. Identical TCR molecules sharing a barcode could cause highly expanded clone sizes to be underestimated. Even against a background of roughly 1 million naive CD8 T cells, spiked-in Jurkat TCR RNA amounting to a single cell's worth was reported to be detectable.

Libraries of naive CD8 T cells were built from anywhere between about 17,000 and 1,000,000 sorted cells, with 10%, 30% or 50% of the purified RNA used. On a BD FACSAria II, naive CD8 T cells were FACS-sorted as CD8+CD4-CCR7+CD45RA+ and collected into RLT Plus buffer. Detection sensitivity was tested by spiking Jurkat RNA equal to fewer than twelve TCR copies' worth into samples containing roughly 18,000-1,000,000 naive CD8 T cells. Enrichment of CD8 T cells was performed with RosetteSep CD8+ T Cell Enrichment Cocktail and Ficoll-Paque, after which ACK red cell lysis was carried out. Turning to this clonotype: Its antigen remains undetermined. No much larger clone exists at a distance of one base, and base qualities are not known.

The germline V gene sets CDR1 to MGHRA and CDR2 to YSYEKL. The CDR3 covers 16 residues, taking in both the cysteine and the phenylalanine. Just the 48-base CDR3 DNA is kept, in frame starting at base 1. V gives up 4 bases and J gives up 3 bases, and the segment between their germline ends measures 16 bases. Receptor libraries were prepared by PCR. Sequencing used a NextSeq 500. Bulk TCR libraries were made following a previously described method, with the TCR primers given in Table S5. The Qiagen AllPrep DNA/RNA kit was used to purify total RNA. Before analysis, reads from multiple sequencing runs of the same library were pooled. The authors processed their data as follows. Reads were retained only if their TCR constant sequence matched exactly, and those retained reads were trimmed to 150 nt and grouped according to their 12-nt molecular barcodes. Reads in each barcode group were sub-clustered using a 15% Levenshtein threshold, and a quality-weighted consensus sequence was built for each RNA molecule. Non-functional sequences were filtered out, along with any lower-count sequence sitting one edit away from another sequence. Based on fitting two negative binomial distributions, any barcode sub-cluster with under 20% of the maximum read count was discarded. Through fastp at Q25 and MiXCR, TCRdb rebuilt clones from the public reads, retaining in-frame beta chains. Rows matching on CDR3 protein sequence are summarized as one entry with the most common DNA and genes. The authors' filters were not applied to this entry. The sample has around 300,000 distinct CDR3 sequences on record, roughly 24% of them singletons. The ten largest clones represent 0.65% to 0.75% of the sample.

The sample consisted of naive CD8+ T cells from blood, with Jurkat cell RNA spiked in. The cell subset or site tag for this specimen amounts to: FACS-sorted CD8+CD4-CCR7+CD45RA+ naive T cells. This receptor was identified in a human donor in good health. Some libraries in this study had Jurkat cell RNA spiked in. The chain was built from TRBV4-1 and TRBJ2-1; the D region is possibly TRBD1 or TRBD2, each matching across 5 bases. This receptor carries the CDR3 CASSPSAADNYNEQFF. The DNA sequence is TGCGCCAGCAGCCCTTCTGCAGCGGACAACTACAATGAGCAGTTCTTC.